The rows below give T cell receptor beta chains drawn from one sample of a study of shared clonotypes between healthy human individuals. Generated by immunoSEQ multiplex PCR, the TCRdb table keeps only in-frame clones and is missing some. This sample has over 1.5 million clones, with nearly 99% found just once. The sequenced sample consisted of naive CD4+ T cells sorted from blood. The receptors here all came from a man aged 25 to 40 in good health. The CDR3 runs from the conserved cysteine through the conserved F or W. Each record gives: J gene, V gene, clone size, D gene, CDR3 DNA, CDR3 protein. A D gene is named only where the DNA matches it firmly. Rows give clone size only sometimes, using once, few, many, or a class for an expanded clone.

>TRBJ2-3|TRBV4-1|NA|NA
TGCGCCAGCAGCCAAGATCCACATGTTACAGATACGCAGTATTTT
CASSQDPHVTDTQYF
>TRBJ2-1|TRBV11-3|NA|NA
TGTGCCAGCAGCTCCCGGCGGGACTCTCCCCAAGGTGAGCAGTTCTTC
CASSSRRDSPQGEQFF
>TRBJ1-5|TRBV21-1|NA|NA
TGTGCCAGCAGCCCTCAAGCTAGGGGTAAGAATCAGCCCCAGCATTTT
CASSPQARGKNQPQHF
>TRBJ2-7|TRBV21-1|NA|NA
TGTGCCACCGCGGGAGGGGTTTGCGGCGGGAGTGGTGTCTCCGAGCAGTACTTC
CATAGGVCGGSGVSEQYF
>TRBJ2-7|TRBV28|NA|NA
TGTGCCAGCAACCCCCAGGGGCGCTACGAGCAGTACTTC
CASNPQGRYEQYF
>TRBJ1-2|TRBV28|NA|NA
TGTGCCAGCAGTCATACAGGGACCTATGGCTACACCTTC
CASSHTGTYGYTF
>TRBJ2-6|TRBV18|NA|TRBD1
TGTGCCAGCTCAACCCTCGGGCAGGGGGCTTTTGGGGCCAACGTCCTGACTTTC
CASSTLGQGAFGANVLTF
>TRBJ2-1|TRBV5-1|NA|TRBD1
TGCGCCAGCAGCTTTGCTACAGGGGTTATCTACAATGAGCAGTTCTTC
CASSFATGVIYNEQFF
>TRBJ1-3|TRBV2|NA|NA
TGTGCCAGCAGTGAATCTCACGCTTCGTACACCATATATTTT
CASSESHASYTIYF
>TRBJ1-2|TRBV18|NA|NA
TGTGCCAGCTCACCCCGGGACTCCGTAGCTGCTGGCTACACCTTC
CASSPRDSVAAGYTF
>TRBJ1-1|TRBV25-1|NA|TRBD1
TGTGCCAGCGGAGGACAGGGTCGAAGAGTCTTCTTT
CASGGQGRRVFF
>TRBJ1-5|TRBV6-6|few|TRBD1
TGTGCCAGCAGTCCCGGGACAGGTCAGCCCCAGCATTTT
CASSPGTGQPQHF
>TRBJ1-4|TRBV14|NA|NA
TGTGCCAGCAGCCAAGGCTTGGCCTCAAGGAGAGAAAAACTGTTTTTT
CASSQGLASRREKLFF
>TRBJ1-5|TRBV5-6|NA|NA
TGTGCCAGCACCAGAGGGCCGGGACGGGATCAGCCCCAGCATTTT
CASTRGPGRDQPQHF
>TRBJ2-1|TRBV10-3|NA|NA
TGTGCCATCAGTGACTCCGTTCGGCGGGATACCGCCTACAATGAGCAGTTCTTC
CAISDSVRRDTAYNEQFF
>TRBJ1-3|TRBV5-4|NA|NA
TGTGCCAGCAGCCGAGACCTCGACATGGAGGACACCATATATTTT
CASSRDLDMEDTIYF
>TRBJ1-5|TRBV7-2|NA|TRBD1
TGTGCCAGCAGCTTCTTTGGGACAGCAAATCAGCCCCAGCATTTT
CASSFFGTANQPQHF
>TRBJ2-2|TRBV18|NA|NA
TGTGCCAGCTCACTCGACCGGGAGCTGTTTTTT
CASSLDRELFF
>TRBJ2-3|TRBV5-6|NA|NA
TGTGCCAGCAGCTTCTTTTTAGGGAGCACAGATACGCAGTATTTT
CASSFFLGSTDTQYF
>TRBJ1-1|TRBV10-1|once|TRBD1
TGCGCCAGCAGTCCTGGGACAGGGAACACTGAAGCTTTCTTT
CASSPGTGNTEAFF
>TRBJ2-3|TRBV28|once|NA
TGTGCCAGCTGGAAGCGGCACAGCCTCCTCGGAGATACGCAGTATTTT
CASWKRHSLLGDTQYF
>TRBJ2-4|TRBV2|NA|TRBD1
TGTGCCAGCAGTGAAAAGGGGGCAGGCAAAAACATTCAGTACTTC
CASSEKGAGKNIQYF
>TRBJ1-1|TRBV5-3|once|TRBD1
TGTGCCAGAAGCTTGGCGGTGGGACAGCCGAACACTGAAGCTTTCTTT
CARSLAVGQPNTEAFF
>TRBJ1-4|TRBV18|NA|NA
TGTGCCAGCTCACCACCGGGGATTAGAGGGGAAAAACTGTTTTTT
CASSPPGIRGEKLFF
>TRBJ2-3|TRBV28|NA|TRBD2
TGTGCCAGCAGCAAAAGACTAGCGGGAGGGTTGGCAGATACGCAGTATTTT
CASSKRLAGGLADTQYF
>TRBJ2-1|TRBV5-4|NA|NA
TGTGCCAGCAGCTTAGACAGGAGCTCCTACAATGAGCAGTTCTTC
CASSLDRSSYNEQFF
>TRBJ2-3|TRBV27|NA|NA
TGTGCCAGCATCGAGGCGGGATGGTCTACAGATACGCAGTATTTT
CASIEAGWSTDTQYF
>TRBJ2-7|TRBV7-8|NA|NA
TGTGCCAGCAGGTCCAGGGGTTCCTACGAGCAGTACTTC
CASRSRGSYEQYF
>TRBJ2-2|TRBV11-2|NA|TRBD1
TGTGCCAGCAGTCGGGCCGGGACAGGTTACACCGGGGAGCTGTTTTTT
CASSRAGTGYTGELFF